This TCR beta chain was found in a study of cytomegalovirus exposure and HLA in healthy donors. Among the donors, all were healthy bone marrow donors. In regard to this clone: The antigen remains undetermined.

The germline V and J ends were trimmed by 2 bases and 5 bases, with 7 bases remaining between them. CDR3 size: 13 residues. Germline V lookup: CDR1 MNHEY, CDR2 SMNVEV (reference sequence). PCR was performed using 60 Vbeta and 13 Jbeta primers. This table comes from immunoSEQ multiplex PCR, and its TCRdb copy is limited to in-frame clones, with some not included. The sample holds about 130,000 clones; around 84% are singletons and the top ten take less than 3.5%. Overall study findings and caveats: In an earlier analysis, most TCR beta V segments were productive about 87% or about 30% of the time.

The chain combines TRBV27 with TRBJ2-4; D is unclear. The sample was PBMCs. The receptor's source is a man aged 50-60 years in good health and CMV-seronegative. Written as DNA, the CDR3 is TGTGCCAGCAGTTTACTTGGAGAAAACATTCAGTACTTC. Its translation: CASSLLGENIQYF.